This T cell receptor (beta chain) is drawn from a study of spatial heterogeneity in lung cancer. Study-level information: The donors, about 74 patients with untreated early-stage non-small cell lung cancer, provided the samples. Study findings and constraints: Follow-up blood showed ubiquitous expanded tumor TCRs less than blood at resection did.

In the library, each TCR cDNA molecule bore its own unique molecular identifier. TCRdb reprocessed the 5' RACE reads via MiXCR and lists one record per CDR3 protein. The sample carries about 50,000 distinct CDR3 sequences, more than 6.5% recorded once. This CDR3 comprises 14 residues. The junction had 6 bases not matched to a gene; V was cut back by 4 bases and J by 5 bases. Worth noting for this clonotype: Its antigen is unknown.

The time point is: blood at routine non-recurrence follow-up after resection. The authors sequenced whole RNA from tumor, nontumor lung or frozen PBMC without sorting. The sequencing used PBMCs, collected at follow-up. The chain carries TRBV12-3 or TRBV12-4 and TRBJ2-5; TRBD1 matches 8 bases. This sequence was found in a female donor with early-stage non-small cell lung cancer. CDR3 in DNA: TGTGCCAGCAGTTATCAGGGGGCGAGGGAGACCCAGTACTTC. Protein product: CASSYQGARETQYF.